This entry lists 16 T cell receptor beta chains sequenced from one sample in a study of control samples from healthy donors and cancer patients (dated by TCRdb to the early 2020s). The library was prepared using the immunoSEQ multiplex PCR assay. The clones in this table, taken by TCRdb from immuneACCESS, are in-frame only. Not every clone is retained; where verified, under half of the shortfall comes from an unresolved V gene, and the cause of the rest is unknown. The sample table shows tens of thousands of clones, and 70% to 80% are seen once. Roughly a fifth of the sample is taken by the ten largest. Sequencing was carried out using PBMCs. The receptors shown here come from a man between 60 and 75 years old with head and neck cancer.

The chain is built from TRBV7-9 and TRBJ2-7; 7 nucleotides align to TRBD1. The germline CDR1 and CDR2 sequences are SEHNR and FQNEAQ (reference sequence). The CDR3 loop spans 15 amino acids. J gave up 5 bases and V 3 bases, and 10 bases lay outside the gene matches. The DNA of the CDR3 is TGTGCCAGCAGCTTCCCCTCAGGGGGTAAGGACGAGCAGTACTTC. Amino acid sequence: CASSFPSGGKDEQYF.

The V call is TRBV2, the J call TRBJ2-2; D possibly corresponds to TRBD2 (6 bases). Germline CDR1 SNHLY, CDR2 FYNNEI. Trimming removed 9 bases from V and 1 base from J, with 12 bases in between. The CDR3 runs to 14 residues. The CDR3 DNA follows: TGTGCCAGGAACCGGGACTGGAACACCGGGGAGCTGTTTTTT. It specifies CARNRDWNTGELFF.

The CDR3 here is CASSIYFQGYNEQFF. The DNA of the CDR3 is TGTGCCAGTAGTATCTACTTCCAGGGCTACAATGAGCAGTTCTTC. This rearrangement joins TRBV19 to TRBJ2-1, with D perhaps matching TRBD1 (5 bases). The CDR3 extends over 15 amino acids. CDR1 is LNHDA and CDR2 is SQIVND in the germline V gene (reference sequence). Trimming removed 3 bases at V and 3 bases at J, with 12 bases between.

V gene TRBV28 combines with J gene TRBJ2-7; 9 positions match TRBD1. The length of the CDR3 is 20 residues. Germline assignment: CDR1 MDHEN and CDR2 SYDVKM. Germline trimming cut 4 bases from V and 2 bases from J; bases unmatched to any gene: 21. The CDR3 DNA follows: TGTGCCAGCAGTTCACATTACCGGTTCAAGGACAGGGGCCGAACCTACGAGCAGTACTTC. This translates into CASSSHYRFKDRGRTYEQYF.

The J gene is TRBJ2-6, the V gene TRBV5-6; D might be TRBD1 (6 bases). The CDR3 is made up of 18 amino acids. Trimming pared 0 bases from V and 2 bases from J, leaving 15 bases between. Germline values: CDR1 SGHDT, CDR2 YYEEEE. This CDR3 is CASSLERGSGAGANVLTF. The CDR3 DNA sequence: TGTGCCAGCAGCTTGGAGAGGGGGAGTGGGGCTGGGGCCAACGTCCTGACTTTC.

The rearrangement uses TRBV9 and TRBJ2-7, with D perhaps matching TRBD1 (7 bases). Per the germline V gene, CDR1 is SGDLS and CDR2 is YYNGEE. The CDR3 has 16 residues. Deletions cut 3 bases from V and 3 bases from J, with 19 bases between. The CDR3 coding sequence is TGTGCCAGCAGCGACTCCCAGGCAGGGGGGCACTACGAGCAGTACTTC. This translates into CASSDSQAGGHYEQYF.

A word on this clone: The identical CDR3 is also encoded by other nucleotide sequences in the sample. The genes are TRBV20-1 and TRBJ1-1; D unclear. The CDR3 runs to 11 residues. V shed 4 bases and J shed 1 base, with 4 bases lying between them. CDR1 is DFQATT, CDR2 SNEGSKA, per germline (reference sequence). The chain's CDR3 is CSAKENTEAFF. The CDR3 DNA sequence: TGCAGTGCTAAGGAGAACACTGAAGCTTTCTTT.

V usage is TRBV7-8 and J usage is TRBJ2-7; 8 nucleotides line up with TRBD2. The germline V gene has CDR1 SGHVS and CDR2 FQNEAQ. CDR3 size: 15 residues. Trimming at V came to 1 base and at J to 2 bases, leaving 4 bases not matched to a gene. CDR3 sequence: CASSLEVAGPYEQYF. In DNA, the CDR3 is TGTGCCAGCAGCTTAGAGGTAGCGGGACCCTACGAGCAGTACTTC.

This clone was seen once. The chain uses TRBV12-3 or TRBV12-4 and TRBJ2-1; D not certain. Between the trimmed V and J ends, which lost 6 bases and 6 bases, there was a span of 6 bases. The CDR3 consists of 11 residues. As DNA, the CDR3 is TGTGCCAGCAGATTACTCAATGAGCAGTTCTTC. It translates to CASRLLNEQFF.

V is TRBV6-5 and J is TRBJ2-3, with D possibly TRBD2 on 5 matching bases. Germline values: CDR1 MNHEY, CDR2 SVGAGI. The ends were cut back, 2 bases at V and 6 bases at J, with 6 bases in the middle. The CDR3 extends over 12 amino acids. The CDR3: CASSYRRDTQYF. DNA for the CDR3: TGTGCCAGCAGTTACCGGAGGGATACGCAGTATTTT.

The J gene is TRBJ2-2, the V gene TRBV11-2; TRBD1 matches 11 bases. V shed 5 bases, J shed 14 bases, and the junction held 10 bases outside the gene matches. CDR3 length: 14 amino acids. CDR1 is SGHAT, CDR2 FQNNGV, per germline. The CDR3 here is CASSLTGTGGSLFF. The CDR3 bases are TGTGCCAGCAGCCTAACCGGGACAGGGGGTTCTCTGTTTTTT.

The V call is TRBV6-5, the J call TRBJ2-3, with TRBD2 identical over 8 bases. With 0 bases clipped from V and 3 bases from J, the junction kept 2 bases outside the gene matches. CDR3 length: 15 residues. Germline-derived CDR1 and CDR2 are MNHEY and SVGAGI. The CDR3 coding sequence is TGTGCCAGCAGTTACTCCGGCGGGAGGACAGATACGCAGTATTTT. It yields the protein CASSYSGGRTDTQYF.

This chain connects TRBV5-1 to TRBJ2-7; 8 nucleotides line up with TRBD1. CDR3 size: 12 residues. Losses at the gene ends were 0 bases for V and 12 bases for J; bases not matched to a gene: 5. Germline V CDR1 and CDR2: SGHRS, YFSETQ. The CDR3 sequence: CASSLETGVGYF. As DNA, the CDR3 is TGCGCCAGCAGCTTGGAGACAGGGGTCGGGTACTTC.

Remarks on this clone: Different DNA sequences within this sample yield the same CDR3. The V and J genes are TRBV19 and TRBJ1-6; unclear D gene. V was cut by 1 base and J by 7 bases, with 2 bases left in between. Germline V CDR1 and CDR2: LNHDA, SQIVND (reference sequence). The length of the CDR3 is 12 residues. This CDR3 reads CASSIANSPLHF. CDR3 sequence (DNA): TGTGCCAGTAGTATAGCGAATTCACCCCTCCACTTT.

This clone was observed a handful of times. The rearrangement links TRBV5-1 to TRBJ2-1; perhaps TRBD1 as D (5 bases). The CDR3 has 15 residues. Germline CDR1 SGHRS, CDR2 YFSETQ. V was clipped by 2 bases and J by 0 bases, with 9 bases between them. The CDR3: CASSFTDSSYNEQFF. Written as DNA, the CDR3 is TGCGCCAGCAGCTTTACAGACAGCTCCTACAATGAGCAGTTCTTC.

Of note for this clone: Other DNA sequences in the sample encode the same CDR3. The rearrangement uses TRBV7-9 and TRBJ2-1; no definite D call. Trimming pared 1 base from V and 3 bases from J, leaving 1 base between. CDR3 length: 12 residues. Per germline, CDR1 SEHNR and CDR2 FQNEAQ (reference sequence). The CDR3 region has the DNA TGTGCCAGCAGCTTAGTCTACAATGAGCAGTTCTTC. This translates into CASSLVYNEQFF. Full variable domain (outside the CDR3, taken from reference TRBV7-9 and TRBJ2-1): DTGVSQNPRHKITKRGQNVTFRCDPISEHNRLYWYRQTLGQGPEFLTYFQNEAQLEKSRLLSDRFSAERPKGSFSTLEIQRTEQGDSAMYLCASSLVYNEQFFGPGTRLTVL.